This TCR beta chain was profiled in a study of regulatory T cells in long-lasting Graves disease. Investigators prepared the TCR beta libraries by applying iRepertoire HTBI primers and Arm-PCR of CDR3 regions. A single record per CDR3 protein comes from TCRdb applying MiXCR to the multiplex PCR reads. This sample yields around 500,000 distinct CDR3 sequences, of which less than 25% are seen a single time; 7.8% belongs to the top ten. Sample time point: persistent/refractory GD, antithyroid drugs over 5 years with positive TRAb. Making the TCR library involved RNA that had been extracted from PBMCs. Patients came from an endocrinology department in Xi'an, China. Note on this clonotype: A read error may account for a junction end that differs from germline.

The source was peripheral blood mononuclear cells (PBMCs), collected when the disease was refractory, from a patient treated with antithyroid drugs. This clonotype originated in a female donor with Graves disease.

In nucleotides, the CDR3 is TGTGCCAGCAGCCAAGTAGGAGAATCGGACGAGCAGTACTTC. Encoded protein: CASSQVGESDEQYF. V is TRBV4-1 and J is TRBJ2-7, with D unclear. This CDR3 comprises 14 residues. The germline CDR1 and CDR2 sequences are MGHRA and YSYEKL.